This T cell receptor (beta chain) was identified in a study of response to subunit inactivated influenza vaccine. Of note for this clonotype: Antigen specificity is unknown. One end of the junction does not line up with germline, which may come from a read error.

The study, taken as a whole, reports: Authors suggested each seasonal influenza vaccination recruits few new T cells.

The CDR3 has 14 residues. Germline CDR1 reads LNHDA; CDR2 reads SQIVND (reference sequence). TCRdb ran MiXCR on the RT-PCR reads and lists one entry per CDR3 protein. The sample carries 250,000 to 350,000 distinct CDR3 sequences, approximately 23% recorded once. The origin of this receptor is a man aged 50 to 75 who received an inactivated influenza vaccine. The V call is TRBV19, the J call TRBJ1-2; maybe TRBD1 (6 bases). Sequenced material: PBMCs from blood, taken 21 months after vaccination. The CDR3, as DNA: TGTGCCAGTAGGACATCGCCAGGGGCGGGTGGCTACACATTC. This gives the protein CASRTSPGAGGYTF.